The source of this T cell receptor beta chain is a study of PD-1 blockade in classical Hodgkin lymphoma. The CDR3 extends over 12 amino acids. CDR1 is SGHNT and CDR2 is YYREEE in the germline V gene (reference sequence). V shed 2 bases and J shed 5 bases, with 7 bases lying between them. All trial patients relapsed after autologous stem cell transplantation. Assay: immunoSEQ multiplex PCR; the TCRdb copy retains only in-frame clones and omits some. Altogether around 41,000 clones are present, 76% being singletons, with the ten largest covering about 10%. The chain has TRBV5-4 and TRBJ2-5; no reliable D call. This material consisted of peripheral blood mononuclear cells (PBMCs), taken at baseline. This receptor was obtained from a human donor with classical Hodgkin lymphoma. The CDR3 DNA reads as TGTGCCAGCAGCTTTGAAGGGGAGACCCAGTACTTC. Its translation: CASSFEGETQYF.